A single sample gave rise to the 20 T cell receptor beta chains below, sequenced in a study of T cell responses to AZD1222 COVID-19 vaccine. Sequencing was performed with immunoSEQ multiplex PCR; in TCRdb, only in-frame clones are kept and a portion is missing. Among 77,000 or so clones, approximately 92% were seen once, and the ten largest hold 31%. This material consisted of peripheral blood, taken on day 0 of AZD1222 vaccination. The receptors come from an adult in good health.

This chain uses TRBV10-1 with TRBJ2-3; TRBD2 matches 8 bases. This CDR3 has 15 residues. Germline CDR1 and CDR2: WNHNN and SYGVQD (reference sequence). The V segment lost 5 bases and the J segment 0 bases; nucleotides outside the gene matches: 4. The CDR3 is CASSSGSPSTDTQYF. As DNA, the CDR3 is TGCGCCAGCAGTAGCGGGAGTCCCAGCACAGATACGCAGTATTTT.

This clone was seen a handful of times. The chain carries TRBV18 and TRBJ2-7; 7 bases are a match to TRBD1. Germline V gene data show CDR1 as KGHSH and CDR2 as LQKENI. V gave up 3 bases and J gave up 5 bases; unmatched junction bases: 7. There are 14 residues in the CDR3. CDR3 amino acids: CASSPGVTGDEQYF. The DNA for the CDR3 is TGTGCCAGCTCACCGGGCGTCACAGGGGACGAGCAGTACTTC.

The gene calls are TRBV5-1 and TRBJ2-1; no reliable D call. This CDR3 is 16 amino acids long. Germline assignment: CDR1 SGHRS and CDR2 YFSETQ. V shed 0 bases and J shed 6 bases, with 16 bases lying between them. The CDR3 sequence: CASSLVPSSGFNEQFF. The CDR3 DNA is TGCGCCAGCAGCTTGGTCCCCTCTTCGGGCTTCAATGAGCAGTTCTTC.

V gene TRBV19 combines with J gene TRBJ2-3; 13 nucleotides agree with TRBD2. With V trimmed by 9 bases and J by 4 bases, 7 bases remained unmatched. The CDR3 is 15 residues long. Per germline, CDR1 LNHDA and CDR2 SQIVND (reference sequence). The CDR3 sequence: CASGLAGDLADTQYF. CDR3 DNA sequence: TGTGCCAGCGGACTAGCGGGAGATCTGGCAGATACGCAGTATTTT.

J is TRBJ1-2 and V is TRBV5-1, with a tentative D call TRBD1 (6 bases). This CDR3 contains 13 residues. Germline V gives CDR1 SGHRS, CDR2 YFSETQ. Trimming left V 5 bases short and J 2 bases short, with 10 bases between. The CDR3 DNA follows: TGCGCCAGCAGACCAGGACAGAACTATGGCTACACCTTC. This sequence encodes CASRPGQNYGYTF. Filled out from reference TRBV5-1 and TRBJ1-2, the complete variable domain reads KAGVTQTPRYLIKTRGQQVTLSCSPISGHRSVSWYQQTPGQGLQFLFEYFSETQRNKGNFPGRFSGRQFSNSRSEMNVSTLELGDSALYLCASRPGQNYGYTFGSGTRLTVV.

This chain uses TRBV6-5 with TRBJ2-5; D gene unclear. Between the trimmed V and J ends, which lost 6 bases and 5 bases, there was a span of 7 bases. Germline-derived CDR1 and CDR2 are MNHEY and SVGAGI. The CDR3 has 11 amino acids. The CDR3 coding sequence is TGTGCCAGCAGCTTCGACGAGACCCAGTACTTC. Protein: CASSFDETQYF.

This chain connects TRBV6-4 to TRBJ2-2, with D uncertain. This CDR3 contains 11 residues. Deletions cut 6 bases from V and 6 bases from J, with 5 bases between. Looked up from germline, CDR1 is MRHNA and CDR2 is SNTAGT. The CDR3 nucleotides are TGTGCCAGCAGAGGATCCGGGGAGCTGTTTTTT. This encodes CASRGSGELFF.

A single count supports this clone. The rearrangement links TRBV11-2 to TRBJ1-1; no definite D call. This CDR3 is built from 13 residues. In germline, CDR1 is SGHAT, CDR2 FQNNGV. V was clipped by 0 bases and J by 2 bases, with 4 bases between them. The CDR3 is CASSLDINTEAFF. CDR3 sequence (DNA): TGTGCCAGCAGCTTAGATATAAACACTGAAGCTTTCTTT.

This clone was detected only once. The CDR3 DNA reads TGTGCCAGCAGTTACAGGGGGCAAAGGAGTTCACCCCTCCACTTT. Amino acids: CASSYRGQRSSPLHF. The chain links TRBV6-5 to TRBJ1-6, with 7 bases fitting TRBD1. The length of the CDR3 is 15 residues. The J segment lost 9 bases and the V segment lost 2 bases, leaving 7 bases of the junction unmatched. Germline lookup yields CDR1 MNHEY and CDR2 SVGAGI.

V is TRBV27 and J is TRBJ1-6; unclear D gene. CDR1 MNHEY and CDR2 SMNVEV come from the germline V gene (reference sequence). V was pared by 4 bases and J by 10 bases, with 17 bases between. The CDR3 is 15 amino acids. CDR3 nucleotides: TGTGCCAGCAGTTCCGGTTCGGGTTGGGAATCACCCCTCCACTTT. It is translated as CASSSGSGWESPLHF.

The rearrangement links TRBV5-6 to TRBJ2-3; D is possibly TRBD2 (5 bases). The CDR3 spans 12 residues. The V gene lost 0 bases and the J gene lost 7 bases, with 6 bases spanning the gap. Germline CDR1 is SGHDT and CDR2 is YYEEEE. This chain's CDR3 is CASSLDGNTQYF. As DNA, the CDR3 is TGTGCCAGCAGCTTGGACGGGAATACGCAGTATTTT.

The chain is built from TRBV30 and TRBJ2-1; D is unclear. This CDR3 has 14 amino acids. Germline values: CDR1 GTSNPN, CDR2 SVGIG (reference sequence). V lost 0 bases, J lost 3 bases, and 9 bases lay in between. DNA of the CDR3: TGTGCCTGGAGTGTACTCAGGCACTACAATGAGCAGTTCTTC. Its protein is CAWSVLRHYNEQFF.

V gene TRBV19 combines with J gene TRBJ2-1; 7 positions agree with TRBD2. Germline CDR1 reads LNHDA; CDR2 reads SQIVND (reference sequence). This CDR3 contains 15 residues. The V gene end was trimmed by 7 bases and the J gene end by 2 bases; junction bases not matched to a gene: 8. The CDR3 here is CASISGYGAYNEQFF. The CDR3 DNA reads TGTGCCAGTATTAGCGGGTACGGCGCCTACAATGAGCAGTTCTTC.

The rearrangement joins TRBV3-1 (or the pseudogene TRBV3-2) to TRBJ2-7; a weak D match, TRBD1 (6 bases). The V end was cut by 4 bases, the J end by 7 bases, with 14 bases between. Germline CDR1 LGHDT, CDR2 YNNKEL (reference sequence). The CDR3 runs 13 residues. The CDR3 spells CASSPAERGEQYF. The CDR3 DNA reads as TGTGCCAGCAGCCCCGCGGAGAGGGGGGAGCAGTACTTC.

V and J are TRBV7-2 and TRBJ2-7, with D possibly called TRBD1 or TRBD2 (7 bases each). The V end lost 3 bases, the J end lost 2 bases, and 11 bases lay between the germline ends. The CDR3 covers 14 residues. The germline V gene has CDR1 SGHTA and CDR2 FQGNSA. DNA for the CDR3: TGTGCCAGCAGCTTGGGGGGGACAGCCTACGAGCAGTACTTC. This gives the protein CASSLGGTAYEQYF.

V is TRBV7-9 and J is TRBJ1-5; TRBD1 is a possible D gene (6 bases). CDR1 SEHNR and CDR2 FQNEAQ come from the germline V gene (reference sequence). V was cut by 1 base and J by 2 bases, with 9 bases left in between. This CDR3 is built from 15 residues. CDR3 residues: CASSLGGHRNQPQHF. CDR3 coding DNA: TGTGCCAGCAGCTTAGGGGGACACCGCAATCAGCCCCAGCATTTT.

The chain has TRBV5-1 and TRBJ1-3; D possibly corresponds to TRBD1 (6 bases). Germline-derived CDR1 and CDR2 are SGHRS and YFSETQ. The CDR3 runs to 15 residues. V was pared by 1 base and J by 2 bases, with 10 bases between. This CDR3 is CASSLSGGPGNTIYF. The CDR3 coding sequence is TGCGCCAGCAGCTTGAGCGGGGGGCCTGGAAACACCATATATTTT.

This chain uses TRBV11-2 with TRBJ2-1; D may be TRBD1 or TRBD2 (5 bases each). The length of the CDR3 is 14 residues. Germline V CDR1 and CDR2: SGHAT, FQNNGV. V lost 3 bases to trimming and J lost 8 bases, with 14 bases between them. CDR3 nucleotide sequence: TGTGCCAGCAGCTTGGGGGTTGAGACCGATGAGCAGTTCTTC. Amino acid sequence: CASSLGVETDEQFF.

The V gene is TRBV7-9, the J gene TRBJ2-1, with D unclear. The CDR3 length is 16 residues. Trimming removed 5 bases at V and 0 bases at J, with 14 bases between. Looked up from germline, CDR1 is SEHNR and CDR2 is FQNEAQ (reference sequence). CDR3 loop: CASSPTWSISYNEQFF. The CDR3 DNA follows: TGTGCCAGCAGCCCCACCTGGTCCATCTCCTACAATGAGCAGTTCTTC.

This sequence joins TRBV9 and TRBJ2-3; TRBD2 agrees at 9 bases. CDR1 SGDLS and CDR2 YYNGEE come from the germline V gene. Germline trimming cut 4 bases from V and 3 bases from J; bases unmatched to any gene: 3. The CDR3 sequence is 14 residues long. CDR3 in DNA: TGTGCCAGCAGCCCGACTAGCGGAACAGATACGCAGTATTTT. Encoded protein: CASSPTSGTDTQYF.